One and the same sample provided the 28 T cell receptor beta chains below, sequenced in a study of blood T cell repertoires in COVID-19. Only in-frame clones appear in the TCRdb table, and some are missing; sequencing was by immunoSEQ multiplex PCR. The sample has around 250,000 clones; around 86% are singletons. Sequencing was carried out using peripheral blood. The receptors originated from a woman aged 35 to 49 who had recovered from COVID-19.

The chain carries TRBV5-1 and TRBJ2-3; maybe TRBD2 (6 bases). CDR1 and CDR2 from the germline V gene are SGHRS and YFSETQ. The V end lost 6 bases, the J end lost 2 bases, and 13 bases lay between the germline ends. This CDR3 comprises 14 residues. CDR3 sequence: CASNGGGDTDTQYF. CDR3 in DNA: TGCGCCAGCAACGGGGGAGGAGACACAGATACGCAGTATTTT. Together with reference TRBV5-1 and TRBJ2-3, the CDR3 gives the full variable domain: KAGVTQTPRYLIKTRGQQVTLSCSPISGHRSVSWYQQTPGQGLQFLFEYFSETQRNKGNFPGRFSGRQFSNSRSEMNVSTLELGDSALYLCASNGGGDTDTQYFGPGTRLTVL.

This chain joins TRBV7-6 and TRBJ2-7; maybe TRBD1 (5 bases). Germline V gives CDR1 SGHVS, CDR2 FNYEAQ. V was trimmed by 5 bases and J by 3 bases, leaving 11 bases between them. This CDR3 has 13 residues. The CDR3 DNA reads TGTGCCAGCAGCGACAGACAGAACTACGAGCAGTACTTC. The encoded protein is CASSDRQNYEQYF.

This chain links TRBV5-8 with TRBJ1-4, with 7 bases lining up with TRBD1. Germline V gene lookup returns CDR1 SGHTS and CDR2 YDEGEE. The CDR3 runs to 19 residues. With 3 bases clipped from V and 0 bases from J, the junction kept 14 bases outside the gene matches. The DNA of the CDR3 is TGTGCCAGCAGCTACGTAATTATCCCAGGGACAGCAACTAATGAAAAACTGTTTTTT. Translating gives CASSYVIIPGTATNEKLFF.

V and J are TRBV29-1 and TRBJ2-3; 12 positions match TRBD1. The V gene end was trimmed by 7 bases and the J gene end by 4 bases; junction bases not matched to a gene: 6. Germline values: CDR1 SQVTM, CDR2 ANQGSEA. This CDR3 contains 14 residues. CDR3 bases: TGCAGCGCCAGCGGGACAGGGGGCTCAGATACGCAGTATTTT. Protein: CSASGTGGSDTQYF.

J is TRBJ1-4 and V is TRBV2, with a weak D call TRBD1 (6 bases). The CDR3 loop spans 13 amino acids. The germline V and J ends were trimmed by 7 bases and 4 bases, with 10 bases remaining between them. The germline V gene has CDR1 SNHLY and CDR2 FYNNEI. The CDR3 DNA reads TGTGCCAGCAAAGGACAGAATAATGAAAAACTGTTTTTT. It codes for CASKGQNNEKLFF.

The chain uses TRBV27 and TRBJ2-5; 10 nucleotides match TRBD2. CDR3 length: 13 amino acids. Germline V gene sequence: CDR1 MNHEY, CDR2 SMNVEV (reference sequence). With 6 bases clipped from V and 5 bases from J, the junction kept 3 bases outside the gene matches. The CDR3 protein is CASSQTSGETQYF. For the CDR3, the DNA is TGTGCCAGCAGCCAGACTAGCGGGGAGACCCAGTACTTC.

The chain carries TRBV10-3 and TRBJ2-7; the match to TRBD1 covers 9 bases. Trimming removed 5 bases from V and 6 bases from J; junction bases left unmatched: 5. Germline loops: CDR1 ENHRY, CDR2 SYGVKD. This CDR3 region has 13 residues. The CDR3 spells CAISPGTGSEQYF. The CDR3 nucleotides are TGTGCCATCAGTCCCGGGACAGGGAGCGAGCAGTACTTC.

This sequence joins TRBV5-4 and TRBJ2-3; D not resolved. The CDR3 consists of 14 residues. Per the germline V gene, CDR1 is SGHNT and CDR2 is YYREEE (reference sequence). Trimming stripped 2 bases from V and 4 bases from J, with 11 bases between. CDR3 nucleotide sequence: TGTGCCAGCAGCTTTGTATCAGAAGCAGATACGCAGTATTTT. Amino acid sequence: CASSFVSEADTQYF.

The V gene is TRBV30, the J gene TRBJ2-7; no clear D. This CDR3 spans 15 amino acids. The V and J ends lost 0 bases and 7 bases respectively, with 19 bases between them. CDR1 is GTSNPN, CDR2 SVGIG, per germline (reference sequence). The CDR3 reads CAWSVVVAVAREQYF. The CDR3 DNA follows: TGTGCCTGGAGTGTAGTGGTGGCGGTGGCGAGGGAGCAGTACTTC.

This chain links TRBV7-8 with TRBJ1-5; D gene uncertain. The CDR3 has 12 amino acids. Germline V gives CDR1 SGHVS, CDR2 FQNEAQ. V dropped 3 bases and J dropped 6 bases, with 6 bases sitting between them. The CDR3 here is CASSFLRQPQHF. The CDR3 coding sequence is TGTGCCAGCAGCTTTCTCCGTCAGCCCCAGCATTTT.

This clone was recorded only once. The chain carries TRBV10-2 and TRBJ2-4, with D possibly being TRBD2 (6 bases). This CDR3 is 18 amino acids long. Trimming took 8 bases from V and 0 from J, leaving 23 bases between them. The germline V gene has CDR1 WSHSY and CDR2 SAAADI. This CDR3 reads CASAERDWGDLAKNIQYF. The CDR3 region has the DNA TGCGCCAGCGCGGAAAGGGATTGGGGGGACCTAGCCAAAAACATTCAGTACTTC.

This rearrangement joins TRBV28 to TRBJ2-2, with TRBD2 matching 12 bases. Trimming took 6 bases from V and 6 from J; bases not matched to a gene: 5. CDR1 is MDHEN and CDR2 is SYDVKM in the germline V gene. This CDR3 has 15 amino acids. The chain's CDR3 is CASSRLAGVPGELFF. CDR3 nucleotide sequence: TGTGCCAGCAGCCGACTAGCGGGAGTCCCCGGGGAGCTGTTTTTT.

CDR3 in amino acids: CASWAGKNSNQPQHF. CDR3 sequence (DNA): TGTGCCAGCTGGGCCGGGAAGAATAGCAATCAGCCCCAGCATTTT. The rearrangement uses TRBV6-5 and TRBJ1-5; D unclear. The CDR3 is made up of 15 amino acids. V lost 8 bases and J 0 bases, leaving 14 bases between the germline ends. The germline gives CDR1 MNHEY, CDR2 SVGAGI.

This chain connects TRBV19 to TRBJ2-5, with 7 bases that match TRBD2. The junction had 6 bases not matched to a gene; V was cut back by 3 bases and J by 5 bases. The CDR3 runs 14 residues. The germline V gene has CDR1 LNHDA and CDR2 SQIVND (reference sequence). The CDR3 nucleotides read TGTGCCAGTAGTATTGAGGGAGGGCGGGAGACCCAGTACTTC. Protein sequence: CASSIEGGRETQYF.

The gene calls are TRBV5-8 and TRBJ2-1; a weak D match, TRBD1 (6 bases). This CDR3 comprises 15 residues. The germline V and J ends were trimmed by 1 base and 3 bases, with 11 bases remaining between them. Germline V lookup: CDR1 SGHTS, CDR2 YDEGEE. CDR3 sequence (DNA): TGTGCCAGCAGCTTGTCTGGGGGCCGCTACAATGAGCAGTTCTTC. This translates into CASSLSGGRYNEQFF.

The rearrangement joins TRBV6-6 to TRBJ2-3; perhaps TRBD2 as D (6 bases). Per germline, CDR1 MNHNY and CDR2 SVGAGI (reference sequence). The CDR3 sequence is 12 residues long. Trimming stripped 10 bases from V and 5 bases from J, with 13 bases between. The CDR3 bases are TGTGCCACCAGCCAGGGAGGAGATACGCAGTATTTT. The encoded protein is CATSQGGDTQYF.

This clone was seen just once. The CDR3 loop is CAWRGGFLHNEQFF. CDR3 DNA: TGTGCCTGGAGAGGCGGTTTCCTCCACAATGAGCAGTTCTTC. The chain carries TRBV30 and TRBJ2-1; D is unresolved. This CDR3 is 14 amino acids long. Germline loops: CDR1 GTSNPN, CDR2 SVGIG (reference sequence). Trimming removed 3 bases from V and 5 bases from J, with 14 bases in between.

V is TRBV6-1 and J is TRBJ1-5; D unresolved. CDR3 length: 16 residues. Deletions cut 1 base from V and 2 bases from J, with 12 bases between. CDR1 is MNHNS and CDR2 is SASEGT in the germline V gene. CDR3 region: CASSEGKAGGNQPQHF. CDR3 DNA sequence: TGTGCCAGCAGTGAAGGTAAAGCGGGTGGCAATCAGCCCCAGCATTTT.

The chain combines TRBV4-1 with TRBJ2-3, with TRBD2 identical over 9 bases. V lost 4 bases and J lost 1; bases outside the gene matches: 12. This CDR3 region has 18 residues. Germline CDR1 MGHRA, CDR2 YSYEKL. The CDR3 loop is CASSPLGDGGRGTDTQYF. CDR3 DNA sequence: TGCGCCAGCAGCCCCCTAGGGGACGGCGGGAGGGGCACAGATACGCAGTATTTT.

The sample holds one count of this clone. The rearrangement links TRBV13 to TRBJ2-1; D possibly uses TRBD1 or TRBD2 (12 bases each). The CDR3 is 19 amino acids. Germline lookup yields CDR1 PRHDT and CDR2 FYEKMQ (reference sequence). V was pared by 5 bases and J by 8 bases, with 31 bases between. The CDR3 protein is CASSPRDRGRLAGVYEQFF. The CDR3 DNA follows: TGTGCCAGCAGCCCCCGGGACAGGGGGCGACTAGCGGGAGTGTATGAGCAGTTCTTC.

The CDR3 bases are TGTGCCTGGAGTTACCAGGGGGATAATTCACCCCTCCACTTT. This sequence encodes CAWSYQGDNSPLHF. The V call is TRBV30, the J call TRBJ1-6; 7 bases are a match to TRBD1. This CDR3 is 14 amino acids long. Germline lookup yields CDR1 GTSNPN and CDR2 SVGIG (reference sequence). Losses at the gene ends were 2 bases for V and 5 bases for J; bases not matched to a gene: 3.

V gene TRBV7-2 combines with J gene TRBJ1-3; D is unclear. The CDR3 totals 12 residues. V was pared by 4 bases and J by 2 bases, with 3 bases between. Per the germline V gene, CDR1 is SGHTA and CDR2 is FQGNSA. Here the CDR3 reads CASSSTGNTIYF. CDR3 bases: TGTGCCAGCAGCTCCACTGGAAACACCATATATTTT.

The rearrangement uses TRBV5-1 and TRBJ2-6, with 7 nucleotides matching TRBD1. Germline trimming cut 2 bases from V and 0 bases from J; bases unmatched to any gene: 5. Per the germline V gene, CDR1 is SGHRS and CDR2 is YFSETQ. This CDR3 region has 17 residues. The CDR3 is CASSLTGANSGANVLTF. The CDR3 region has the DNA TGCGCCAGCAGCTTAACAGGGGCCAACTCTGGGGCCAACGTCCTGACTTTC.

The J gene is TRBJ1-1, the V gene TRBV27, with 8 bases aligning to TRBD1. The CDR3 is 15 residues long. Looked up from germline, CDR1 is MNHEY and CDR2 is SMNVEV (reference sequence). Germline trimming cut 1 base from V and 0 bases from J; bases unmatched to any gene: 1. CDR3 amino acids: CASSLWGQVNTEAFF. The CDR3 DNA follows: TGTGCCAGCAGTTTATGGGGACAGGTGAACACTGAAGCTTTCTTT.

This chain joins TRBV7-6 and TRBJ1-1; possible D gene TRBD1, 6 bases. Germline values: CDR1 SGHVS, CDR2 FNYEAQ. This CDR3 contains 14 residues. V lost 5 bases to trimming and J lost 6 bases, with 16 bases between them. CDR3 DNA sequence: TGTGCCAGCAGCCCCGGACAGAGAGATTCTGAAGCTTTCTTT. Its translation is CASSPGQRDSEAFF.

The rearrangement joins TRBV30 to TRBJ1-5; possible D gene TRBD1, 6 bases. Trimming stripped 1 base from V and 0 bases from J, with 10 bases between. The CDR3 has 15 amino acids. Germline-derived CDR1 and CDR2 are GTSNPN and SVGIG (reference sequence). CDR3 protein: CAWSADSNSNQPQHF. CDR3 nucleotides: TGTGCCTGGAGTGCGGACAGTAATAGCAATCAGCCCCAGCATTTT. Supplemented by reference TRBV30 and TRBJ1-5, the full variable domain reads SQTIHQWPATLVQPVGSPLSLECTVEGTSNPNLYWYRQAAGRGLQLLFYSVGIGQISSEVPQNLSASRPQDRQFILSSKKLLLSDSGFYLCAWSADSNSNQPQHFGDGTRLSIL.

CDR3 bases: TGTGCCAGCAGCCAAGTACTAGCGGACACAGATACGCAGTATTTT. Amino acids: CASSQVLADTDTQYF. The gene calls are TRBV14 and TRBJ2-3; 8 positions match TRBD2. CDR3 size: 15 residues. J lost 2 bases, V lost 1 base, and 2 bases had no gene match. Per germline, CDR1 SGHDN and CDR2 FVKESK.

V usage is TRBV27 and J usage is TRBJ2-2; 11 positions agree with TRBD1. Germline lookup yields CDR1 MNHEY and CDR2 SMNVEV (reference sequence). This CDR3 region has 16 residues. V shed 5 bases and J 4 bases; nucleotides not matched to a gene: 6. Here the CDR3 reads CASSITGTGGTGELFF. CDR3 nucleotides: TGTGCCAGCAGTATCACCGGGACAGGGGGCACCGGGGAGCTGTTTTTT.